This T cell receptor beta chain was recorded in a study of cytomegalovirus exposure and HLA in healthy donors. Findings of the study overall: An apparent linkage of common viral pathogens to several of the most significant clusters emerged in a later analysis. An analysis done earlier found most TCR beta V segments productive about 87% or about 30% of the time.

With regard to this clone: Its antigen is not identified.

The PCR made use of 60 Vbeta and 13 Jbeta primers. Data came from immunoSEQ multiplex PCR; TCRdb stores just in-frame clones and leaves some out. The sample comprises about 45,000 clones, about half of which are singletons, and under 6.5% rests with the top ten. Material for sequencing was PBMCs. This clonotype was obtained from a man aged 60 to 75 in good health and CMV-seronegative.

In DNA form, the CDR3 reads TGTGCCATGGCAGGCCGCTCTGGAAACACCATATATTTT. This sequence encodes CAMAGRSGNTIYF. The V and J genes are TRBV10-3 and TRBJ1-3, with no clear D. V dropped 9 bases and J dropped 0 bases, with 9 bases sitting between them. The CDR3 totals 13 residues. CDR1 and CDR2 (germline): ENHRY, SYGVKD.